Shown below are 21 T cell receptor beta chains from a single sample sequenced in a study of identical twins. One entry per CDR3 protein, called by TCRdb with MiXCR from the 5' RACE reads. This table holds 500,000 to 600,000 distinct CDR3 sequences, roughly 21% found once. A further study also used this sample, focusing on T cells expressing NK-cell markers.

Sequencing was carried out using CD4+ T cells sorted from blood. These TCRs come from a young woman in good health.

The chain carries TRBV12-5 and TRBJ1-1, with D tentatively TRBD1 (5 bases). The V end lost 9 bases, the J end lost 4 bases, and 18 bases lay between the germline ends. Germline CDR1 LGHNT, CDR2 FRNRAP. The length of the CDR3 is 14 residues. The CDR3 spells CASLRGVRGTEAFF. The CDR3, as DNA: TGTGCTAGCTTACGGGGAGTGAGGGGCACTGAAGCTTTCTTT.

This clonotype was observed a handful of times. J is TRBJ2-3 and V is TRBV20-1, with D unresolved. Trimming shortened V by 3 bases and J by 5 bases, and 12 bases separated the two germline ends. Germline values: CDR1 DFQATT, CDR2 SNEGSKA (reference sequence). The CDR3 totals 13 residues. The CDR3 DNA reads as TGCAGTGCTAGCTGGGTCACGCAAGATACGCAGTATTTT. This translates into CSASWVTQDTQYF.

This clonotype was seen more than once but under ten times. This chain joins TRBV20-1 and TRBJ1-1; D unresolved. Germline V CDR1 and CDR2: DFQATT, SNEGSKA (reference sequence). CDR3 length: 11 amino acids. V lost 6 bases and J 3 bases, leaving 8 bases between the germline ends. The CDR3 DNA follows: TGCAGTGCCCTACCCTACACTGAAGCTTTCTTT. Its translation is CSALPYTEAFF.

The gene calls are TRBV28 and TRBJ2-3; TRBD2 agrees at 8 bases. J gave up 4 bases and V 4 bases, and 10 bases lay outside the gene matches. The CDR3 runs 16 residues. The germline CDR1 and CDR2 sequences are MDHEN and SYDVKM. The CDR3: CASSSGGEGPADTQYF. The DNA of the CDR3 is TGTGCCAGCAGTTCGGGAGGGGAAGGGCCGGCAGATACGCAGTATTTT.

This chain uses TRBV12-3 or TRBV12-4 with TRBJ2-1; D remains ambiguous. V shed 5 bases and J shed 8 bases, with 13 bases lying between them. CDR3 size: 13 residues. Here the CDR3 DNA reads TGTGCCAGCAGTGATACCTTGAAGCATGAGCAGTTCTTC. Translation: CASSDTLKHEQFF.

This clonotype was counted only a few times. The chain carries TRBV6-2 or TRBV6-3 and TRBJ2-1; D gene ambiguous. Per the germline V gene, CDR1 is MNHEY and CDR2 is SVGEGT. The V end was cut by 7 bases, the J end by 8 bases, with 15 bases between. The CDR3 is 13 residues long. The CDR3 reads CASTQRSRDEQFF. In DNA, the CDR3 is TGTGCCAGCACCCAAAGGTCGCGAGATGAGCAGTTCTTC.

The V call is TRBV27, the J call TRBJ2-7, with TRBD1 matching over 8 bases. The CDR3 sequence is 15 residues long. CDR1 and CDR2 (germline): MNHEY, SMNVEV (reference sequence). The junction had 13 bases not matched to a gene; V was cut back by 5 bases and J by 7 bases. Here the CDR3 reads CASSHQGAPTGEQYF. CDR3 coding DNA: TGTGCCAGCAGTCACCAGGGGGCGCCTACGGGTGAGCAGTACTTC.

This clonotype was detected a few times. The genes are TRBV20-1 and TRBJ1-4; D ambiguous. Trimming left V 0 bases short and J 6 bases short, with 8 bases between. Germline V gene data show CDR1 as DFQATT and CDR2 as SNEGSKA (reference sequence). CDR3 length: 13 residues. The CDR3 is CSARDRDYEKLFF. The CDR3 bases are TGCAGTGCTAGAGACAGAGATTATGAAAAACTGTTTTTT.

J is TRBJ2-7 and V is TRBV19; 8 nucleotides agree with TRBD1. Germline V gene data show CDR1 as LNHDA and CDR2 as SQIVND (reference sequence). V gave up 5 bases and J gave up 3 bases; unmatched junction bases: 9. This CDR3 has 15 residues. CDR3 amino acids: CASSVTGTGYYEQYF. DNA of the CDR3: TGTGCCAGTAGTGTAACCGGGACAGGTTACTACGAGCAGTACTTC.

There are a few counts of this clonotype. The chain links TRBV6-5 to TRBJ1-2; perhaps TRBD1 as D (5 bases). The germline V and J ends were trimmed by 4 bases and 0 bases, with 9 bases remaining between them. Germline CDR1 is MNHEY and CDR2 is SVGAGI. This CDR3 spans 14 amino acids. The CDR3: CASSLQVANYGYTF. CDR3 nucleotide sequence: TGTGCCAGCAGTTTACAGGTAGCTAACTATGGCTACACCTTC.

The chain carries TRBV7-8 and TRBJ2-3; D perhaps matches TRBD2 (6 bases). The germline gives CDR1 SGHVS, CDR2 FQNEAQ. The ends were cut back, 5 bases at V and 6 bases at J, with 15 bases in the middle. CDR3 size: 14 residues. CDR3 protein: CASSAREPRDTQYF. CDR3 DNA: TGTGCCAGCAGCGCCCGGGAGCCTCGGGATACGCAGTATTTT.

Only a few counts were recorded for this clonotype. The chain joins TRBV30 to TRBJ1-5; D remains unclear. The CDR3 consists of 14 residues. Germline CDR1 and CDR2: GTSNPN and SVGIG (reference sequence). Trimming took 0 bases from V and 3 from J, leaving 9 bases between them. The CDR3 here is CAWSVLASNQPQHF. CDR3 DNA: TGTGCCTGGAGTGTACTGGCCTCCAATCAGCCCCAGCATTTT.

V is TRBV29-1 and J is TRBJ1-5; maybe TRBD1 (5 bases). Germline V gene lookup returns CDR1 SQVTM and CDR2 ANQGSEA. The CDR3 contains 15 residues. Trimming took off 1 base at V and 2 bases at J, with 12 bases between the two ends. The CDR3 region is CSVEGREDGNQPQHF. The CDR3 DNA reads as TGCAGCGTTGAAGGCAGGGAGGACGGCAATCAGCCCCAGCATTTT.

This clonotype has a handful of counts. V usage is TRBV20-1 and J usage is TRBJ1-1; 8 bases map to TRBD1. This CDR3 has 13 amino acids. V shed 5 bases and J 6 bases; nucleotides not matched to a gene: 8. CDR1 is DFQATT, CDR2 SNEGSKA, per germline (reference sequence). CDR3: CSAAGTGGAEAFF. Here the CDR3 DNA reads TGCAGTGCTGCTGGGACAGGCGGGGCTGAAGCTTTCTTT.

This clonotype was seen a few times. The chain is built from TRBV29-1 and TRBJ1-1; no clear D gene. The V end lost 5 bases, the J end lost 6 bases, and 10 bases lay between the germline ends. The CDR3 covers 11 residues. Germline V lookup: CDR1 SQVTM, CDR2 ANQGSEA. CDR3 in amino acids: CSVMLVAEAFF. The CDR3 DNA is TGCAGCGTTATGTTAGTCGCTGAAGCTTTCTTT.

This chain joins TRBV27 and TRBJ1-1; D unclear. The CDR3 loop spans 12 amino acids. CDR1 is MNHEY, CDR2 SMNVEV, per germline (reference sequence). With 4 bases removed from V and 10 bases from J, the gap between germline ends came to 13 bases. The CDR3 sequence: CASSSLGVAAFF. CDR3 DNA: TGTGCCAGCAGTTCGCTCGGGGTCGCAGCTTTCTTT.

This clonotype has just a few counts. The chain employs TRBV12-3 or TRBV12-4 and TRBJ1-2; a possible D gene is TRBD1 (5 bases). This CDR3 region has 14 residues. V lost 6 bases, J lost 0 bases, and 11 bases lay in between. The CDR3 nucleotides read TGTGCCAGCAGGGGGACCTTAGCTAACTATGGCTACACCTTC. Amino acid sequence: CASRGTLANYGYTF.

This clonotype was seen only a few times. This chain links TRBV27 with TRBJ2-2; D gene ambiguous. This CDR3 region has 17 residues. V lost 0 bases and J lost 0, with 11 bases in between. Germline V gene sequence: CDR1 MNHEY, CDR2 SMNVEV (reference sequence). The CDR3 loop is CASSLSPENANTGELFF. The CDR3 DNA reads as TGTGCCAGCAGTTTATCGCCGGAGAACGCGAACACCGGGGAGCTGTTTTTT.

Only a few counts were recorded for this clonotype. The V and J genes are TRBV9 and TRBJ2-5, with 11 bases matching TRBD2. Per germline, CDR1 SGDLS and CDR2 YYNGEE. There are 16 residues in the CDR3. Unmatched junction bases numbered 1, after V lost 0 bases and J lost 0 bases. DNA of the CDR3: TGTGCCAGCAGCGTAGGGGGACTAGCGGACCAAGAGACCCAGTACTTC. It specifies CASSVGGLADQETQYF.

In this sample, this clonotype turned up a few times. The V call is TRBV18, the J call TRBJ2-5, with no clear D. V lost 5 bases to trimming and J lost 4 bases, with 20 bases between them. There are 16 residues in the CDR3. Per the germline V gene, CDR1 is KGHSH and CDR2 is LQKENI. For the CDR3, the DNA is TGTGCCAGCTCATACTCTCTTGCTGGGTCAGGAGAGACCCAGTACTTC. It specifies CASSYSLAGSGETQYF.

The CDR3 protein is CSVGTRAGNTIYF. The CDR3 bases are TGCAGCGTTGGGACGAGGGCTGGAAACACCATATATTTT. V usage is TRBV29-1 and J usage is TRBJ1-3; D unclear. The V gene lost 4 bases and the J gene lost 2 bases, with 9 bases spanning the gap. Germline CDR1 SQVTM, CDR2 ANQGSEA. This CDR3 spans 13 amino acids.